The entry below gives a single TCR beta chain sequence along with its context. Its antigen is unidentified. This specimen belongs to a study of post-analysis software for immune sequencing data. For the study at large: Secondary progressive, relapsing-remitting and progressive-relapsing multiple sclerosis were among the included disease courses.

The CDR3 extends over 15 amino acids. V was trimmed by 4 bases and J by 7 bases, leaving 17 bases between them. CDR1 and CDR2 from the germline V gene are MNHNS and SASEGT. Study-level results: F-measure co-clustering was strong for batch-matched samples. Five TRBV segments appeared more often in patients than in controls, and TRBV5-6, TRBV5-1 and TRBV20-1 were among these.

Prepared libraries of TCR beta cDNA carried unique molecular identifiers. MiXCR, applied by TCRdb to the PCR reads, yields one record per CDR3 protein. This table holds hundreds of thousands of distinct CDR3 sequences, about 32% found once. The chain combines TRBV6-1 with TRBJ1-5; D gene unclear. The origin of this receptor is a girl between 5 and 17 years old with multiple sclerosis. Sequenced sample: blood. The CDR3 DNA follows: TGTGCCAGCAGTGCCGGATTTGAGTCCGGACAGCCCCAGCATTTT. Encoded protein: CASSAGFESGQPQHF.